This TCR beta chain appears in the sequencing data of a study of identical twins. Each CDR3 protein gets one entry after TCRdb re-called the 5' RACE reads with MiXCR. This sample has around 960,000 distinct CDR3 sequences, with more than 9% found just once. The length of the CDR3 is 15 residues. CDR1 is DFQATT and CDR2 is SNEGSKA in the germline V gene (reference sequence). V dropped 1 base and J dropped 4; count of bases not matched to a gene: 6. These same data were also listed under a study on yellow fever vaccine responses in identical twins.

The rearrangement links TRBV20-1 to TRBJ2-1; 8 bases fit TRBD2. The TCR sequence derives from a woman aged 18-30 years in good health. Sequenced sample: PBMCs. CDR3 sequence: CSARGAGGGYNEQFF. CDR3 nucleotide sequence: TGCAGTGCTAGAGGGGCGGGGGGTGGTTACAATGAGCAGTTCTTC.